This T cell receptor (beta chain) was profiled in a study of identical twins. Study-level findings and limits: Twins showed weaker excess sharing in their beta out-of-frame sequences. Analyses based on zero insertions could be partly confounded by invariant MAIT and iNKT cells.

TCRdb independently ran MiXCR on the 5' RACE reads; one entry per CDR3 protein. There are hundreds of thousands of distinct CDR3 sequences in the sample; roughly 26% occur only once, and just under 3% lies in the top ten. In the case of this clonotype: Its antigen is still unknown.

Healthy Caucasians, and only they, were the donors. CDR3 length equals 13 residues. Looked up from germline, CDR1 is DFQATT and CDR2 is SNEGSKA (reference sequence). V trimming: 5 bases; J trimming: 9 bases; junction bases outside the gene matches: 8. Another study also made use of these data, one on T cells expressing NK-cell markers.

The chain combines TRBV20-1 with TRBJ2-1, with TRBD2 identical over 9 bases. Sequences were obtained from CD4+ T cells sorted from blood. This TCR derives from a woman younger than 30 in good health. The chain's CDR3 is CSAAGTSSPEQFF. CDR3 coding DNA: TGCAGTGCTGCCGGGACTAGCAGCCCTGAGCAGTTCTTC.